Listed here are 20 T cell receptor beta chains from one sample, sequenced in a study of blood T cell repertoires in COVID-19. The method was immunoSEQ multiplex PCR; TCRdb's version includes in-frame clones alone and lacks a portion of them. The profile shows roughly 25,000 clones, around 91% of them singletons. The sequenced sample was peripheral blood. These receptors were collected from a man in his 70s with acute or convalescent COVID-19.

The chain links TRBV5-5 to TRBJ2-5; 8 bases are a match to TRBD1. The germline V gene has CDR1 SGHKS and CDR2 YYEKEE (reference sequence). This CDR3 is 16 amino acids long. V trimming: 2 bases; J trimming: 1 base; junction bases outside the gene matches: 7. The CDR3 region has the DNA TGTGCCAGCAGCTTCGTACCGACAGGGGTCCAAGAGACCCAGTACTTC. It translates to CASSFVPTGVQETQYF.

The chain couples TRBV5-1 to TRBJ1-4, with TRBD1 identical over 12 bases. The germline V gene has CDR1 SGHRS and CDR2 YFSETQ. The CDR3 covers 16 residues. V trimming: 4 bases; J trimming: 2 bases; junction bases outside the gene matches: 3. CDR3 nucleotides: TGCGCCAGCAGCCCCGGGACAGGGGGCACTAATGAAAAACTGTTTTTT. Amino acids: CASSPGTGGTNEKLFF. Drawing the rest from reference TRBV5-1 and TRBJ1-4, the complete variable domain is KAGVTQTPRYLIKTRGQQVTLSCSPISGHRSVSWYQQTPGQGLQFLFEYFSETQRNKGNFPGRFSGRQFSNSRSEMNVSTLELGDSALYLCASSPGTGGTNEKLFFGSGTQLSVL.

This clone was seen a handful of times. This chain uses TRBV15 with TRBJ2-5; TRBD1 agrees at 8 bases. V lost 1 base, J lost 6 bases, and 10 bases stayed unmatched. CDR3 size: 16 residues. From germline, CDR1 is LNHNV and CDR2 YYDKDF (reference sequence). CDR3 amino acids: CATSRGLQGVEKTQYF. The CDR3 DNA follows: TGTGCCACCAGCAGAGGTCTACAGGGGGTTGAAAAGACCCAGTACTTC.

The rearrangement uses TRBV27 and TRBJ2-1; 11 nucleotides line up with TRBD2. The V gene end was trimmed by 8 bases and the J gene end by 8 bases; junction bases not matched to a gene: 11. Germline CDR1 MNHEY, CDR2 SMNVEV (reference sequence). This CDR3 region has 15 residues. The chain's CDR3 is CASHFGLAGGYEQFF. Written as DNA, the CDR3 is TGTGCCAGCCACTTCGGGTTAGCGGGAGGGTATGAGCAGTTCTTC.

The chain couples TRBV12-5 to TRBJ2-3, with D perhaps TRBD2 (5 bases). Germline-derived CDR1 and CDR2 are LGHNT and FRNRAP. The CDR3 spans 16 residues. The ends were cut back, 0 bases at V and 6 bases at J, with 16 bases in the middle. The CDR3 DNA is TGTGCTAGTGGTTTGGTACTTTCCGTGGAGGCCGATACGCAGTATTTT. Residues: CASGLVLSVEADTQYF.

V gene TRBV3-1 (or the pseudogene TRBV3-2) combines with J gene TRBJ2-1; a possible D gene is TRBD2 (5 bases). Trimming stripped 5 bases from V and 1 base from J, with 15 bases between. CDR1 and CDR2 from the germline V gene are LGHDT and YNNKEL (reference sequence). The CDR3 sequence is 16 residues long. Here the CDR3 DNA reads TGTGCCAGCAGCGTTTTCTATTGGAGGTCCTACAATGAGCAGTTCTTC. This encodes CASSVFYWRSYNEQFF.

The chain is built from TRBV2 and TRBJ1-2; 9 bases agree with TRBD1. This CDR3 contains 13 residues. Germline loops: CDR1 SNHLY, CDR2 FYNNEI. The V and J ends lost 6 bases and 4 bases, in that order; junction bases with no gene match: 3. CDR3 sequence (DNA): TGTGCCAGCAGCCGGACAGGGGCCTATGGCTACACCTTC. It yields the protein CASSRTGAYGYTF. Looking up the rest from reference TRBV2 and TRBJ1-2 gives the full variable domain: EPEVTQTPSHQVTQMGQEVILRCVPISNHLYFYWYRQILGQKVEFLVSFYNNEISEKSEIFDDQFSVERPDGSNFTLKIRSTKLEDSAMYFCASSRTGAYGYTFGSGTRLTVV.

The V and J genes are TRBV29-1 and TRBJ2-1; 9 nucleotides align to TRBD2. CDR3 size: 15 residues. Trimming cost V 6 bases and J 2 bases; bases outside gene matches: 8. The V gene's germline CDR1 is SQVTM and CDR2 ANQGSEA. In DNA form, the CDR3 reads TGCAGCGTGCAAGCGGGAGGATTCCCCTACAATGAGCAGTTCTTC. Its protein is CSVQAGGFPYNEQFF.

CDR3 region: CASSLGRKSGRAPQQYF. DNA of the CDR3: TGTGCCAGCAGCTTGGGGAGAAAAAGCGGGAGGGCGCCCCAGCAGTACTTC. The gene calls are TRBV7-2 and TRBJ2-7; 10 bases are shared with TRBD2. This CDR3 comprises 17 residues. Germline CDR1 and CDR2: SGHTA and FQGNSA. The ends lost 3 bases at V and 8 bases at J; junction bases unmatched: 16.

The CDR3 DNA reads as TGTGCCAGCAGCGTAGTATCTAGCGGGTTCTACAATGAGCAGTTCTTC. Its translation is CASSVVSSGFYNEQFF. The gene calls are TRBV9 and TRBJ2-1; the match to TRBD2 covers 8 bases. The CDR3 is 16 amino acids. The trim removed 0 bases at V and 3 bases at J, leaving 5 bases unmatched. Per the germline V gene, CDR1 is SGDLS and CDR2 is YYNGEE.

This chain connects TRBV11-2 to TRBJ1-3, with 7 nucleotides matching TRBD1. Germline CDR1 reads SGHAT; CDR2 reads FQNNGV. Trimming removed 2 bases from V and 4 bases from J; junction bases left unmatched: 5. The CDR3 sequence is 15 residues long. The CDR3 nucleotides read TGTGCCAGCAGCTTAAGGGGGCCAACAGGAAACACCATATATTTT. It yields the protein CASSLRGPTGNTIYF.

The gene calls are TRBV9 and TRBJ2-7; D not certain. The germline V and J ends were trimmed by 0 bases and 7 bases, with 11 bases remaining between them. CDR1 is SGDLS and CDR2 is YYNGEE in the germline V gene. The CDR3 has 13 residues. CDR3 region: CASSVEPRREQYF. The CDR3 DNA reads TGTGCCAGCAGCGTAGAGCCAAGGCGGGAGCAGTACTTC.

The chain recombines TRBV6-2 or TRBV6-3 with TRBJ1-5, with D uncertain. The CDR3 loop spans 15 amino acids. CDR1 MNHEY and CDR2 SVGEGT come from the germline V gene. V lost 0 bases and J lost 3, with 9 bases in between. CDR3: CASSYSPGVNQPQHF. DNA for the CDR3: TGTGCCAGCAGTTACTCGCCCGGGGTCAATCAGCCCCAGCATTTT.

The genes are TRBV23-1 and TRBJ2-1; D ambiguous. TRBV23-1 has ORF status, its function being uncertain. With 7 bases removed from V and 0 bases from J, the gap between germline ends came to 22 bases. The CDR3 runs 18 residues. The CDR3 spells CASKRDLIGGCSYNEQFF. CDR3 nucleotides: TGCGCCAGCAAGCGAGATTTGATCGGCGGATGCTCCTACAATGAGCAGTTCTTC.

This clone showed up just a few times. The chain uses TRBV2 and TRBJ2-7; possible D gene TRBD1, 6 bases. The ends were cut back, 7 bases at V and 4 bases at J, with 17 bases in the middle. The CDR3 extends over 14 amino acids. Germline V lookup: CDR1 SNHLY, CDR2 FYNNEI. CDR3 sequence reads: CASNARGLTYEQYF. CDR3 DNA: TGTGCCAGCAACGCCAGGGGCCTAACGTACGAGCAGTACTTC.

The CDR3 coding sequence is TGTGCCAGCAGCGACCTAGCCTACCAGCCCCAGCATTTT. Translated: CASSDLAYQPQHF. The chain is built from TRBV7-2 and TRBJ1-5; no clear D. The germline V gene has CDR1 SGHTA and CDR2 FQGNSA. Trimming took off 5 bases at V and 7 bases at J, with 12 bases between the two ends. The CDR3 loop spans 13 amino acids.

The chain has TRBV21-1 and TRBJ1-5; TRBD1 is taken as the D call from the table, unchecked against the DNA. TRBV21-1 is flagged as a pseudogene. The CDR3 sequence is 16 residues long. In DNA, the CDR3 is TGTGCCAGCAGCAATTCATACAGGGTTGGTAATCAGCCCCAGCATTTT. This codes for CASSNSYRVGNQPQHF.

This clone has just one count. The chain uses TRBV5-4 and TRBJ2-3; D may be TRBD2 (6 bases). Deletions cut 4 bases from V and 3 bases from J, with 21 bases between. The CDR3 totals 17 residues. The germline gives CDR1 SGHNT, CDR2 YYREEE (reference sequence). The CDR3 DNA sequence: TGTGCCAGCAGCCCCTATGGTACCGGGAGTTTAACAGATACGCAGTATTTT. Translated: CASSPYGTGSLTDTQYF.

With regard to this clone: This specimen includes other DNA sequences encoding the same CDR3. The CDR3 nucleotides read TGTGCCAGCAGCTTACGACAGGGCAATCAGCCCCAGCATTTT. This sequence encodes CASSLRQGNQPQHF. V gene TRBV7-2 combines with J gene TRBJ1-5; D is possibly TRBD1 (6 bases). The germline V and J ends were trimmed by 2 bases and 2 bases, with 7 bases remaining between them. The CDR3 spans 14 residues. Germline V lookup: CDR1 SGHTA, CDR2 FQGNSA.

The genes are TRBV9 and TRBJ1-6; D not resolved. The CDR3 consists of 14 residues. From germline, CDR1 is SGDLS and CDR2 YYNGEE. The ends were cut back, 0 bases at V and 9 bases at J, with 10 bases in the middle. CDR3 nucleotide sequence: TGTGCCAGCAGCGTAGCTCGCCGGGGTTCACCCCTCCACTTT. Its translation: CASSVARRGSPLHF.